This passage covers 2 T cell receptor beta chains from one sample sequenced in a study of beta chain features in type 1 diabetes. Of the isolated RNA, all was reverse transcribed, and so the sequenced material was expressed TCRB transcripts. Data came from immunoSEQ multiplex PCR; TCRdb stores just in-frame clones and leaves some out. Of 150,000 to 190,000 clones detected, around 10% appear once; the ten largest clones hold roughly 1.9%. The sequenced sample was central memory CD4+ T cells from blood. These receptors all stem from a man aged 18 to 30 in good health.

The chain employs TRBV28 and TRBJ1-2, with 9 bases aligning to TRBD1. The CDR3 runs 15 residues. Germline V gives CDR1 MDHEN, CDR2 SYDVKM. V gave up 3 bases and J gave up 4 bases; unmatched junction bases: 6. Here the CDR3 reads CASSFGRTGAYGYTF. CDR3 sequence (DNA): TGTGCCAGCAGTTTCGGGAGGACAGGGGCCTATGGCTACACCTTC.

The sample holds a few counts of this clone. The chain links TRBV14 to TRBJ1-2; D remains ambiguous. The V end was cut by 0 bases, the J end by 4 bases, with 9 bases between. The germline V gene encodes CDR1 SGHDN and CDR2 FVKESK. This CDR3 spans 14 amino acids. In nucleotides, the CDR3 is TGTGCCAGCAGCCAAGATAACTCGGTCTATGGCTACACCTTC. Its translation: CASSQDNSVYGYTF.